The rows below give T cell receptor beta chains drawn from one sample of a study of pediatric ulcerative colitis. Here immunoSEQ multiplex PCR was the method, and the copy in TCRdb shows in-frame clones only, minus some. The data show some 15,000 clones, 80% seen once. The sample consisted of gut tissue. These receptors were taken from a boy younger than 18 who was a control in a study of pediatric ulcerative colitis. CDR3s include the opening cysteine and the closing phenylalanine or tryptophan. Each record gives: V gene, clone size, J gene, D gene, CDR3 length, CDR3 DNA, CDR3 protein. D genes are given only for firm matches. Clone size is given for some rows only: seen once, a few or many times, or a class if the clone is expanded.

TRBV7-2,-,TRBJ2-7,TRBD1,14,TGTGCCAGCAGCCCTGGGGACAGGCCCGTGGAGCAGTACTTC,CASSPGDRPVEQYF
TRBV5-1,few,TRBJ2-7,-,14,TGCGCCAGCAGCGGGAGACAGGAACCCTACGAGCAGTACTTC,CASSGRQEPYEQYF
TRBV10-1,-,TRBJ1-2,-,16,TGCGCCAGCAGTGATATTAAGGGCCTGGGGGGTTATGGCTACACCTTC,CASSDIKGLGGYGYTF
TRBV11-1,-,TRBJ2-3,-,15,TGTGCCAGCAGCTCACCGTCCGGTTCAAGAATAGCGCAGTATTTT,CASSSPSGSRIAQYF
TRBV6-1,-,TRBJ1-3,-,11,TGTGCCAGCAGTTTAGGAAACACCATATATTTT,CASSLGNTIYF
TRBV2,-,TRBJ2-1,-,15,TGTGCCAGCAGTGCGGTCTTGGGCGCGGGAAATGAGCAGTTCTTC,CASSAVLGAGNEQFF
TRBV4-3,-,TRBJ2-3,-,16,TGCGCCAGCAGCCAAGGCGGTAAGGGTGGGGCAGATACGCAGTATTTT,CASSQGGKGGADTQYF
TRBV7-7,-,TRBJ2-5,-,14,TGTGCCAGCAGCTTAGCCGGCAGACAAGAGACCCAGTACTTC,CASSLAGRQETQYF
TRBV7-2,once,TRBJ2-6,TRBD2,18,TGTGCCAGCAGCTTAAGGACTAGCGGGAGGGGTGGGGCCAACGTCCTGACTTTC,CASSLRTSGRGGANVLTF
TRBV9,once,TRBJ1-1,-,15,TGTGCCAGCAGCCCCCGTGCGTTTGGAAACACTGAAGCTTTCTTT,CASSPRAFGNTEAFF
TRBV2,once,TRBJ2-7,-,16,TGTGCCAGCCCCATTCGACGATCCCTGGGGGACTACGAGCAGTACTTC,CASPIRRSLGDYEQYF
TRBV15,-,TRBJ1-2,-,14,TGTGCCACCAGCAGAGATAGCCCGGGGAGGGGCTACACCTTC,CATSRDSPGRGYTF
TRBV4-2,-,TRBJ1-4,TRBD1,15,TGTGCCAGCAGCCAAGGAGGGGCAGGGGGCGGGGAACTGTTTTTT,CASSQGGAGGGELFF
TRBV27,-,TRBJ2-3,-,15,TGTGCCAGCATGCTCGGCAGATGGAGCACAGATACGCAGTATTTT,CASMLGRWSTDTQYF
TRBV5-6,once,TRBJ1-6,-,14,TGTGCCAGCAGCTTGATGGGCGTCAGTATCCATCTCCACTTT,CASSLMGVSIHLHF
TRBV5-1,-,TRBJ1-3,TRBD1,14,TGCGCCAGCAGCCCCAGGACAGGGGTGAACACCATATATTTT,CASSPRTGVNTIYF
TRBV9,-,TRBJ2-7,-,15,TGTGCCAGCAGCGTAGCATTCGGACTCATCTACGAGCAGTACTTC,CASSVAFGLIYEQYF
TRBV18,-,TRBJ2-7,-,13,TGTGCCAGCTCACCTGGGACCACCTACGAGCAGTACTTC,CASSPGTTYEQYF
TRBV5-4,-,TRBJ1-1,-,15,TGTGCCAGCAGCCTACCGGAAGGGCAACAGGGCGAAGCTTTCTTT,CASSLPEGQQGEAFF
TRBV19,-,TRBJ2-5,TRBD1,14,TGTGCCAGCGCACAGGGGGAGACAGGAGAGACCCAGTACTTC,CASAQGETGETQYF
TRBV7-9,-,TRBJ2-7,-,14,TGTGCCAGCAGCCCCCGGGGCGATAGCTACGAGCAGTACTTC,CASSPRGDSYEQYF
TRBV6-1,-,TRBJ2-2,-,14,TGTGCCAGCAGTGAAGCGATAGTCCCCGGGGAGCTGTTTTTT,CASSEAIVPGELFF
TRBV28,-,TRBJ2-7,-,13,TGTGCCAGCAGTTTGGACAGATATTACGAGCAGTACTTC,CASSLDRYYEQYF
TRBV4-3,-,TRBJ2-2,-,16,TGCGCCAGCAGCCACCTATTTGTCCAGGGTACGGGGGAGCTGTTTTTT,CASSHLFVQGTGELFF
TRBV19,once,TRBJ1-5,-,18,TGTGCCAGTAGTCCCACAGGGTACTCCGATTATAGCAATCAGCCCCAGCATTTT,CASSPTGYSDYSNQPQHF
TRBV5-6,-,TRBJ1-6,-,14,TGTGCCAGCAGCTTTAACAGTTGGAATTCACCCCTCCACTTT,CASSFNSWNSPLHF
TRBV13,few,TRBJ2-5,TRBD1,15,TGTGCCAGCAGCCCCACCGGGACAGGCCAAGAGACCCAGTACTTC,CASSPTGTGQETQYF
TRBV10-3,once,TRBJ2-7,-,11,TGTGCCATCAGTTCGTCAGCGGAGCAGTACTTC,CAISSSAEQYF
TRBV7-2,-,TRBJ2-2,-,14,TGTGCCAGCAGCCCAGACTACAACACCGGGGAGCTGTTTTTT,CASSPDYNTGELFF
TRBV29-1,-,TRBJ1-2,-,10,TGCAGCGTTGAAGGGGATGGCTACACCTTC,CSVEGDGYTF
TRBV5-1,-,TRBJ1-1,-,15,TGCGCCAGCAGCTTGCTCCCGGCCGGGGACACTGAAGCTTTCTTT,CASSLLPAGDTEAFF
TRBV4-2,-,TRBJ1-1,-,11,TGTGCCAGCAGCTTAGCCAATGAAGCTTTCTTT,CASSLANEAFF
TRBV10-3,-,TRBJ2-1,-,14,TGTGCCATCAGTGAGTCGACTAGTCGCAATGAGCAGTTCTTC,CAISESTSRNEQFF